A single sample is the source of the 6 T cell receptor beta chains below, sequenced in a study of cytomegalovirus exposure and HLA in healthy donors. PCR primers comprised 60 Vbeta and 13 Jbeta primers. Libraries were prepared by immunoSEQ multiplex PCR; TCRdb keeps only in-frame clonotypes and omits some of them. The repertoire holds 60,000 to 90,000 clones, with 80% to 90% as singletons. Material for sequencing was PBMCs. The receptors come from a man aged 70 or older in good health and CMV-seropositive.

This chain connects TRBV5-1 to TRBJ2-3; 9 positions agree with TRBD2. CDR1 is SGHRS and CDR2 is YFSETQ in the germline V gene. There are 17 residues in the CDR3. Trimming cost V 2 bases and J 0 bases; bases outside gene matches: 7. The DNA of the CDR3 is TGCGCCAGCAGCTTCCTTGGGCTAGCGGGGAGCACAGATACGCAGTATTTT. Translation: CASSFLGLAGSTDTQYF.

J is TRBJ2-5 and V is TRBV18, with a tentative D call TRBD2 (7 bases). The CDR3 is 14 amino acids. Germline V gene lookup returns CDR1 KGHSH and CDR2 LQKENI. V was cut by 3 bases and J by 5 bases, with 13 bases left in between. This CDR3 is CASSPAGARETQYF. DNA for the CDR3: TGTGCCAGCTCACCGGCGGGGGCGAGGGAGACCCAGTACTTC.

V and J are TRBV7-9 and TRBJ2-1, with 7 bases matching TRBD1. Per the germline V gene, CDR1 is SEHNR and CDR2 is FQNEAQ (reference sequence). This CDR3 has 14 residues. V gave up 8 bases and J gave up 8 bases; unmatched junction bases: 12. CDR3 loop: CASHRDSLYDEQFF. The CDR3 DNA reads as TGTGCCAGCCACCGGGACAGCCTCTATGATGAGCAGTTCTTC.

This chain connects TRBV5-1 to TRBJ1-5; TRBD1 matches at 7 bases. The CDR3 sequence is 17 residues long. Germline values: CDR1 SGHRS, CDR2 YFSETQ. Trimming took 4 bases from V and 0 from J; bases not matched to a gene: 10. CDR3 bases: TGCGCCAGCAGCCCGTCCTACAGGGGTTATAGCAATCAGCCCCAGCATTTT. Translated, it gives CASSPSYRGYSNQPQHF.

This sequence joins TRBV5-1 and TRBJ2-2; D is uncertain. V dropped 6 bases and J dropped 1 base, with 7 bases sitting between them. The V gene's germline CDR1 is SGHRS and CDR2 YFSETQ. The CDR3 has 13 residues. The CDR3 bases are TGCGCCAGCAATCCAGAGAACACCGGGGAGCTGTTTTTT. This codes for CASNPENTGELFF.

V is TRBV27 and J is TRBJ2-1; a weak D match, TRBD2 (5 bases). The germline gives CDR1 MNHEY, CDR2 SMNVEV (reference sequence). The CDR3 is 15 residues long. The V end was cut by 3 bases, the J end by 1 base, with 10 bases between. CDR3 amino acids: CASSLGAQSYNEQFF. DNA for the CDR3: TGTGCCAGCAGTTTGGGAGCCCAATCCTACAATGAGCAGTTCTTC.